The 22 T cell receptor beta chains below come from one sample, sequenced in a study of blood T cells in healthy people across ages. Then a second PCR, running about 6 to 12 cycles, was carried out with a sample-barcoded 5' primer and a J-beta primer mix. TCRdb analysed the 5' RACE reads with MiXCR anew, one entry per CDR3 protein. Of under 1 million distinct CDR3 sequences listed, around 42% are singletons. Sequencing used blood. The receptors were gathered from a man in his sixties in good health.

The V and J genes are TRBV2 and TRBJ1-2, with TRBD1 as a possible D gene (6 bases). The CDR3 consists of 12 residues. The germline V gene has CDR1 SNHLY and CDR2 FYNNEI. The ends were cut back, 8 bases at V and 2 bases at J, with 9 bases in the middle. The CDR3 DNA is TGTGCCAGCGGACAGAAGAACTATGGCTACACCTTC. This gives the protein CASGQKNYGYTF.

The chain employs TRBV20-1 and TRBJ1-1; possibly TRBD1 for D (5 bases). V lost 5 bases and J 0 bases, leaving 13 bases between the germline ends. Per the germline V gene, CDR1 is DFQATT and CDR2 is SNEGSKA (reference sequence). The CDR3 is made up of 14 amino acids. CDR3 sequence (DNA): TGCAGTGCTTCCCGAGCAGGGATGAACACTGAAGCTTTCTTT. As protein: CSASRAGMNTEAFF.

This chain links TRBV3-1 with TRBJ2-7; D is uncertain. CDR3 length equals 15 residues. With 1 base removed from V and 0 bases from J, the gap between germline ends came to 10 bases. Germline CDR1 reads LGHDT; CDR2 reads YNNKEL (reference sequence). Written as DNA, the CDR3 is TGTGCCAGCAGCCAAGGAGGCGGCGGCTCCTACGAGCAGTACTTC. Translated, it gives CASSQGGGGSYEQYF.

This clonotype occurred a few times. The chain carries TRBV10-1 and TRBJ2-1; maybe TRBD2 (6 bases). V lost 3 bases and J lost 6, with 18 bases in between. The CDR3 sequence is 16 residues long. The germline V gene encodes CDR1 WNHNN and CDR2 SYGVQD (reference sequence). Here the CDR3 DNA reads TGCGCCAGCAGTGATTATGGGTTCGGGGGTCGCAATGAGCAGTTCTTC. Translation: CASSDYGFGGRNEQFF.

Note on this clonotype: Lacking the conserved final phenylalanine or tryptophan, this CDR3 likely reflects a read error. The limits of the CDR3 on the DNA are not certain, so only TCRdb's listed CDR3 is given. The CDR3 loop reads CASSFKPAGNNAYTFGS. The chain has TRBV5-6 and TRBJ2-1. Per the germline V gene, CDR1 is SGHDT and CDR2 is YYEEEE. The CDR3 is 17 residues long, counting both termini.

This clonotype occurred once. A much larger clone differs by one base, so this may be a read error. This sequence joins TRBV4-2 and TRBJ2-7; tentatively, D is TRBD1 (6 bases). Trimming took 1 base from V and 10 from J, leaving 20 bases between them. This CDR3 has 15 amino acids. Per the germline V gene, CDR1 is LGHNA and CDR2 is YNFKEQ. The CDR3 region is CASSQGDRFQEAQYF. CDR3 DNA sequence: TGTGCCAGCAGCCAAGGCGACAGGTTCCAAGAGGCCCAGTACTTC.

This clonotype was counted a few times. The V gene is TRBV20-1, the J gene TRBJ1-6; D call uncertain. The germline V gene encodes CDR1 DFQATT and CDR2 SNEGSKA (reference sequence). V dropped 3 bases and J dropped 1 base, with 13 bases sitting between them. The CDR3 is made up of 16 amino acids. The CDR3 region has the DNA TGCAGTGCTAGTAGTTGGGTGGGATCCTATAATTCACCCCTCCACTTT. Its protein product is CSASSWVGSYNSPLHF.

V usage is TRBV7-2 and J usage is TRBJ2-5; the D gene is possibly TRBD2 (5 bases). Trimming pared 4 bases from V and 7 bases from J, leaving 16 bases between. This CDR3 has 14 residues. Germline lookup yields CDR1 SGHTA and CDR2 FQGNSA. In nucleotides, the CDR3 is TGTGCCAGCAGCTATAGCGCTCCCCTAGGGACCCAGTACTTC. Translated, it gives CASSYSAPLGTQYF. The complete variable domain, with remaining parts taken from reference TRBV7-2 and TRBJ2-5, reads GAGVSQSPSNKVTEKGKDVELRCDPISGHTALYWYRQSLGQGLEFLIYFQGNSAPDKSGLPSDRFSAERTGGSVSTLTIQRTQQEDSAVYLCASSYSAPLGTQYFGPGTRLLVL.

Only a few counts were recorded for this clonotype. The DNA for the CDR3 is TGCGCCAGCAGCTTGAGCCGGGACGGAGCTGGGGCCAACGTCCTGACTTTC. Translated, it gives CASSLSRDGAGANVLTF. The J gene is TRBJ2-6, the V gene TRBV5-1; D may be TRBD1 or TRBD2 (5 bases each). The V gene's germline CDR1 is SGHRS and CDR2 YFSETQ. The V end lost 1 base, the J end lost 2 bases, and 13 bases lay between the germline ends. This CDR3 comprises 17 residues.

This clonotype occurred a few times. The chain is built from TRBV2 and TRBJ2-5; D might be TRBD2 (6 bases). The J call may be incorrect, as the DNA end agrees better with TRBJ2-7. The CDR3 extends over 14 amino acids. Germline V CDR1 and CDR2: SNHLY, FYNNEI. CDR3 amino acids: CASSRIRDLREQYF. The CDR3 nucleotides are TGTGCCAGCAGTCGTATTCGGGACTTACGCGAGCAGTACTTC.

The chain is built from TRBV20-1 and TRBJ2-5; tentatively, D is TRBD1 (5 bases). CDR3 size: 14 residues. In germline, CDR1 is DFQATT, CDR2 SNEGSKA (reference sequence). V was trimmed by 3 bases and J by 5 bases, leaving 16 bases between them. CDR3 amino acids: CSASFLTARETQYF. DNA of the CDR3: TGCAGTGCTAGCTTTCTGACAGCCCGTGAGACCCAGTACTTC.

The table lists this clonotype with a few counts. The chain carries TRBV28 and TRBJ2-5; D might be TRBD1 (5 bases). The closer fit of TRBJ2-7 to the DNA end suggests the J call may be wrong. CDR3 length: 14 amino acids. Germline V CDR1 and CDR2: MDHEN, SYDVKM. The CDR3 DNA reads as TGTGCCAGCAGTCCGCCAGGGCCCTCAGCCGAGCAGTACTTC. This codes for CASSPPGPSAEQYF.

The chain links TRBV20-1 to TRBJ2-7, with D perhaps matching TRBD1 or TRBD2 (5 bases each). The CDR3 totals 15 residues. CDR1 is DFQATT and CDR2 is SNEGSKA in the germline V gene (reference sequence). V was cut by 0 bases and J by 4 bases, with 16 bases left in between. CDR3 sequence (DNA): TGCAGTGCTAGAGATTTGGGACGATTGGTTTACGAGCAGTACTTC. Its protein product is CSARDLGRLVYEQYF.

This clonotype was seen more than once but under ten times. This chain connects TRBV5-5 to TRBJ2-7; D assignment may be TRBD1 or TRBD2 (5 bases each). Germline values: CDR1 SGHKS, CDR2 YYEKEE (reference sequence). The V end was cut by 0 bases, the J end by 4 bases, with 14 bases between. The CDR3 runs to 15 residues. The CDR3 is CASSLALGTYYEQYF. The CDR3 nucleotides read TGTGCCAGCAGCTTGGCCCTCGGGACGTATTACGAGCAGTACTTC.

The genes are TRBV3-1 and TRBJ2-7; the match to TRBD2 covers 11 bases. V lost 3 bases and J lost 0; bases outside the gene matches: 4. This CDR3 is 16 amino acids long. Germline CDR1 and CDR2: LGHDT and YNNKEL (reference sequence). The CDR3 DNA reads TGTGCCAGCAGCCAGGCTAGCGGGGGGAGCTCCTACGAGCAGTACTTC. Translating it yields CASSQASGGSSYEQYF.

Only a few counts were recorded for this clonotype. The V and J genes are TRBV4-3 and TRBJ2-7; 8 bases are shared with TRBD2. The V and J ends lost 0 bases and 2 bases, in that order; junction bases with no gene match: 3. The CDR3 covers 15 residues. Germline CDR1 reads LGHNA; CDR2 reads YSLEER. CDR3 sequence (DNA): TGCGCCAGCAGCCAAGATCGTAGCGGGGCCTACGAGCAGTACTTC. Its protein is CASSQDRSGAYEQYF.

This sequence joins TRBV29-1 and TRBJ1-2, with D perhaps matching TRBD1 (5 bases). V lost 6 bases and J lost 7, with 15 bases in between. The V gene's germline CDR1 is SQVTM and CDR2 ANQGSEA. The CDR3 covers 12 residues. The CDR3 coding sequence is TGCAGCGTACGGATGGACACCGGTGGCTACACCTTC. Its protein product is CSVRMDTGGYTF.

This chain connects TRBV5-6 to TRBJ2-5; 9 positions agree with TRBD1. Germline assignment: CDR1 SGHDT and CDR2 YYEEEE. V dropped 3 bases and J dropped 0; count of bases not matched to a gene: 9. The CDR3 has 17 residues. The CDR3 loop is CASSSKPGQGDQETQYF. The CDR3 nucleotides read TGTGCCAGCAGCTCCAAACCGGGACAGGGTGACCAAGAGACCCAGTACTTC.

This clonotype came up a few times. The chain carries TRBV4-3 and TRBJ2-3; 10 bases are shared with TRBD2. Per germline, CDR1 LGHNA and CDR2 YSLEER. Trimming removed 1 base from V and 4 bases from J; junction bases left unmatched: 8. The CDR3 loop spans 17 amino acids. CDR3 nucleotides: TGCGCCAGCAGCCAAGCATCCCTAGCGGGGGTTCCAGATACGCAGTATTTT. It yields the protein CASSQASLAGVPDTQYF.

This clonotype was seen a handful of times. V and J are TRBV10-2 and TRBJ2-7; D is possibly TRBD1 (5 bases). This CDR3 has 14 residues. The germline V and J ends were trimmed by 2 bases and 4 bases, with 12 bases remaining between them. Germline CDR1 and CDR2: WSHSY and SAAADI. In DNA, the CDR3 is TGCGCCAGCAGTGAGAACTGGCAGGGTTACGAGCAGTACTTC. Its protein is CASSENWQGYEQYF.

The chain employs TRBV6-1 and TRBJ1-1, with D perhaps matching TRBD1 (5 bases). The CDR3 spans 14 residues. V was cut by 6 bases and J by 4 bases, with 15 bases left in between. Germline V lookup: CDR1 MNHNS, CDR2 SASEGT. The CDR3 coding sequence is TGTGCCAGCAGAGCCGGGACGGCAGGCACTGAAGCTTTCTTT. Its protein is CASRAGTAGTEAFF.

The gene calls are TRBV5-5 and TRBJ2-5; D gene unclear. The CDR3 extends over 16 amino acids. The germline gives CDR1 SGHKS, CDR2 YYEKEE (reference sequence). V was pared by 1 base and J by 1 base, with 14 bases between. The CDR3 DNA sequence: TGTGCCAGCAGCTTGAAGAGGTCTAGTTCCCAAGAGACCCAGTACTTC. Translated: CASSLKRSSSQETQYF.